This TCR beta chain emerged from a study of blood T cell repertoires in COVID-19. The germline CDR1 and CDR2 sequences are KGHSY and FQNENV. V was clipped by 0 bases and J by 3 bases; unmatched bases: 4. The CDR3 loop spans 15 amino acids. The method was immunoSEQ multiplex PCR; TCRdb's version includes in-frame clones alone and lacks a portion of them. The sample carries roughly 200,000 clones, about 78% recorded once. The genes are TRBV16 and TRBJ1-1, with 7 bases identical to TRBD1. What was sequenced was peripheral blood. The source is an older woman with acute or convalescent COVID-19. CDR3 coding DNA: TGTGCCAGCAGCCAATCGGACAGGCTTGACACTGAAGCTTTCTTT. It translates to CASSQSDRLDTEAFF.